This T cell receptor (beta chain) originates from a study of vaccination and CD4 T cells after COVID-19. Across the whole study: Stimulation used overlapping spike peptides from SARS-CoV-2, HCoV-NL63, HCoV-OC43 and HCoV-229E. In the control cultures, a CEFX pool, an HIV-1 Nef pool, or no peptide was supplied.

Study-wide results and limits: 304 of 307 vaccine-specific clones from convalescent patients were spike mono-reactive.

CD4+ T cells that had been cultured provided DNA sequenced with the Oncomine TCR Beta short-read assay. TCRdb redid the calling of the PCR reads with MiXCR, one entry per CDR3 protein. The data hold some 14,000 distinct CDR3 sequences, with 21% observed a single time. The germline CDR1 and CDR2 sequences are GTSNPN and SVGIG (reference sequence). V shed 6 bases and J shed 4 bases, with 15 bases lying between them. The CDR3 spans 13 residues. Comment on this clonotype: Its specificity is unknown.

Treatment in this sample: approximately nine-day PBMC culture with coronavirus spike peptide pools or control peptides (ViraFEST assay). The sequences come from CD4+ T cells from blood, cultured in vitro, collected before SARS-CoV-2 vaccination. V is TRBV30 and J is TRBJ2-5; perhaps TRBD2 as D (6 bases). The TCR was taken from a human donor who received a COVID-19 vaccine. The CDR3 region has the DNA TGTGCCTGCACCCCGAGGGGAGGAGAGACCCAGTACTTC. Protein product: CACTPRGGETQYF.